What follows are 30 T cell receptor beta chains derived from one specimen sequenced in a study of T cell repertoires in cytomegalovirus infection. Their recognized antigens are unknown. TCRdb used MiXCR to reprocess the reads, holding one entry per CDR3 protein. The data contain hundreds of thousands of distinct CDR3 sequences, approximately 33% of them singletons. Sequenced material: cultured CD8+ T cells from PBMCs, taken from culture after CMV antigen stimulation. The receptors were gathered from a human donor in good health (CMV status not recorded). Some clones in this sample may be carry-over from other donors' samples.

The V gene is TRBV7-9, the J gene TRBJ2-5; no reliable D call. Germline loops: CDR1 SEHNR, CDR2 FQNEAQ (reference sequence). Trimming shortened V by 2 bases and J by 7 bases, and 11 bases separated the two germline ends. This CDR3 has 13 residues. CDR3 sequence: CASSLRAAGTQYF. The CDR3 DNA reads TGTGCCAGCAGCTTACGTGCGGCTGGGACCCAGTACTTC.

The CDR3 nucleotides are TGTGCCAGCAGCTCTTGGGGACACAGAGCTAACTATGGCTACACCTTC. This codes for CASSSWGHRANYGYTF. The V and J genes are TRBV11-2 and TRBJ1-2; possibly TRBD1 for D (6 bases). V shed 4 bases and J shed 0 bases, with 15 bases lying between them. The germline gives CDR1 SGHAT, CDR2 FQNNGV. The CDR3 runs 16 residues.

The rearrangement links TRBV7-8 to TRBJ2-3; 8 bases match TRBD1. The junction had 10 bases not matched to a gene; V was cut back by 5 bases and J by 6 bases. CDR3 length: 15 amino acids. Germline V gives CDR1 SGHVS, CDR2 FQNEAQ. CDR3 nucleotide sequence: TGTGCCAGCAGCATCGGGACAGGCGCCTTCGATACGCAGTATTTT. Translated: CASSIGTGAFDTQYF.

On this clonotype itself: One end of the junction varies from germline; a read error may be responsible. The DNA of the CDR3 is TGTGCCAACAGCTTAACCGTCCGGACGGCCGACGAGCAGTTCTTC. It specifies CANSLTVRTADEQFF. J is TRBJ2-1 and V is TRBV11-2; no firm D call. The CDR3 is 15 residues long. Germline V gene lookup returns CDR1 SGHAT and CDR2 FQNNGV. Based on the CDR3 plus reference TRBV11-2 and TRBJ2-1, the full variable domain is EAGVAQSPRYKIIEKRQSVAFWCNPISGHATLYWYQQILGQGPKLLIQFQNNGVVDDSQLPKDRFSAERLKGVDSTLKIQPAKLEDSAVYLCANSLTVRTADEQFFGPGTRLTVL.

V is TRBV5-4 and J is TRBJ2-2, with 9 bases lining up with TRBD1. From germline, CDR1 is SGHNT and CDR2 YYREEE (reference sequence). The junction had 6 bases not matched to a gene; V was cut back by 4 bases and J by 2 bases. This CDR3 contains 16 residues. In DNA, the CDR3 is TGTGCCAGCAGCCGGGGACAGGGAACAAACACCGGGGAGCTGTTTTTT. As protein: CASSRGQGTNTGELFF.

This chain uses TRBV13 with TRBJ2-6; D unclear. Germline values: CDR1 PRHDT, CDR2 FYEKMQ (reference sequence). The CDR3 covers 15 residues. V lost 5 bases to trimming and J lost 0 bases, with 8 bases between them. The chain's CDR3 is CASSDDSSGANVLTF. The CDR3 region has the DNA TGTGCCAGCAGCGACGATAGCTCTGGGGCCAACGTCCTGACTTTC.

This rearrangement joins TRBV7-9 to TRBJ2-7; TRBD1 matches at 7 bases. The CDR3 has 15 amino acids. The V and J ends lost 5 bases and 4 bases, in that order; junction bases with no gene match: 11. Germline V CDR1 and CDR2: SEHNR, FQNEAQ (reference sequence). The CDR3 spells CASSPYRGWGYEQYF. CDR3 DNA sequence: TGTGCCAGCAGCCCGTACAGGGGATGGGGATACGAGCAGTACTTC. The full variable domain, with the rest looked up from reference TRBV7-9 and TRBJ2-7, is DTGVSQNPRHKITKRGQNVTFRCDPISEHNRLYWYRQTLGQGPEFLTYFQNEAQLEKSRLLSDRFSAERPKGSFSTLEIQRTEQGDSAMYLCASSPYRGWGYEQYFGPGTRLTVT.

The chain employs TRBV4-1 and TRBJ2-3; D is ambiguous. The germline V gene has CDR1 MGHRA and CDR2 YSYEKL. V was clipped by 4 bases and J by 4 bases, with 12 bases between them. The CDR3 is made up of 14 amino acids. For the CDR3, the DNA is TGCGCCAGCAGCCCAGAATCGGCGGCAGATACGCAGTATTTT. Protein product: CASSPESAADTQYF.

CDR3 residues: CASAELGRGLETQYF. Here the CDR3 DNA reads TGTGCCAGCGCCGAGCTTGGGCGGGGGCTGGAGACCCAGTACTTC. The chain has TRBV2 and TRBJ2-5; possibly TRBD2 for D (7 bases). V lost 8 bases to trimming and J lost 5 bases, with 21 bases between them. Germline CDR1 and CDR2: SNHLY and FYNNEI. This CDR3 comprises 15 residues.

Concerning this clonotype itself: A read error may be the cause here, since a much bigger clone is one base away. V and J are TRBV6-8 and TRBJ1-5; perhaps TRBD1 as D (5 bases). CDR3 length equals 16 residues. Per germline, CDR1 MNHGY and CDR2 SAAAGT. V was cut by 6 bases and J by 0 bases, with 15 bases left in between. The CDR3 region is CASRWGIDLSNQPQHF. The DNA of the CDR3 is TGTGCCAGCAGGTGGGGGATAGACCTTAGCAATCAGCCCCAGCATTTT.

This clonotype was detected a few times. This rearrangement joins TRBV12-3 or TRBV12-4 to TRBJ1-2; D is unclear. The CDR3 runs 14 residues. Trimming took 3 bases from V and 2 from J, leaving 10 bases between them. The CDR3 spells CASSLRLPNYGYTF. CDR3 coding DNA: TGTGCCAGCAGTTTGCGGCTTCCCAACTATGGCTACACCTTC.

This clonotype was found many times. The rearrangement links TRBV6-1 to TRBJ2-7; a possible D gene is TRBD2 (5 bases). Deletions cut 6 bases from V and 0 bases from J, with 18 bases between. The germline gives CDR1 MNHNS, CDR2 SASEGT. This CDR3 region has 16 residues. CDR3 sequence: CASRLGSGGSSYEQYF. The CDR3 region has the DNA TGTGCCAGCAGGCTTGGGAGCGGCGGATCCTCCTACGAGCAGTACTTC.

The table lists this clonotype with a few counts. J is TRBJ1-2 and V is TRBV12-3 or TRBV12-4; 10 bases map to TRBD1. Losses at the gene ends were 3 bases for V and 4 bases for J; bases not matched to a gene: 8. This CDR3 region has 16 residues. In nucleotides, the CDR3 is TGTGCCAGCAGTTTTCTCGTGACAGGGGGCGCCTATGGCTACACCTTC. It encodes CASSFLVTGGAYGYTF.

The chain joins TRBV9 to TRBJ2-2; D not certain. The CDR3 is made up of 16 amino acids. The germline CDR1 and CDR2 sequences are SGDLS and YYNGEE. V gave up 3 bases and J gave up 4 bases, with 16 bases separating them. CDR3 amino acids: CASSDERTHVTGELFF. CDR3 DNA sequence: TGTGCCAGCAGCGACGAGAGGACCCACGTCACCGGGGAGCTGTTTTTT.

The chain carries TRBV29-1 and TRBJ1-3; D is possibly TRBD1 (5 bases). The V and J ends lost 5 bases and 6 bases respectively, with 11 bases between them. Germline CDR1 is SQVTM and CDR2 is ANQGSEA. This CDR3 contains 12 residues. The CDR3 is CSVQRGENTIYF. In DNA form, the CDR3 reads TGCAGCGTTCAAAGGGGCGAAAACACCATATATTTT.

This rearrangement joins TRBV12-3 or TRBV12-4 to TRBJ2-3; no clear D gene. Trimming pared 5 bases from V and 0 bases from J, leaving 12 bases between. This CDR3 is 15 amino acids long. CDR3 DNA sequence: TGTGCCAGCAGTGGCCCCGAGGACAGCACAGATACGCAGTATTTT. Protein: CASSGPEDSTDTQYF.

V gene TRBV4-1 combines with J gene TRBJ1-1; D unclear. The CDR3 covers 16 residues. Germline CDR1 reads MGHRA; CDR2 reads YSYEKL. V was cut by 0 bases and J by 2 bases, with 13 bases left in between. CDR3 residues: CASSQEWSVPNTEAFF. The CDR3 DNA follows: TGCGCCAGCAGCCAAGAGTGGTCGGTACCTAACACTGAAGCTTTCTTT.

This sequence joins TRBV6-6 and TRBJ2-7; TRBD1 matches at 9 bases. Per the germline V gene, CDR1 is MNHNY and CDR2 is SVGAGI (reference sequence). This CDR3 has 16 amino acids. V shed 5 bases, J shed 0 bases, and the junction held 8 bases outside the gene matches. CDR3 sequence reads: CASSTPGQGNSYEQYF. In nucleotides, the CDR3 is TGTGCCAGCAGTACACCGGGACAGGGTAACTCCTACGAGCAGTACTTC.

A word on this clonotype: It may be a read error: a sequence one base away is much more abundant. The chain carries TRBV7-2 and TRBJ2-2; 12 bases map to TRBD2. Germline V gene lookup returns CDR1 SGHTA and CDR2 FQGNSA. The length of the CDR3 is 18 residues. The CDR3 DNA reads TGTGTCAGCAGCTCACCTGGACTAGCGGGGACGAACACCGGGGAGCTGTTTTTT. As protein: CVSSSPGLAGTNTGELFF.

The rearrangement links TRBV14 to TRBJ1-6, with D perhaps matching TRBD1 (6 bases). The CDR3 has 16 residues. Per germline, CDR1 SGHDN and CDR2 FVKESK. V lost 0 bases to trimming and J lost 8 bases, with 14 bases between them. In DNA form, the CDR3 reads TGTGCCAGCAGCCAAGATGGCAGGGGTGGTGATTCACCCCTCCACTTT. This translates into CASSQDGRGGDSPLHF.

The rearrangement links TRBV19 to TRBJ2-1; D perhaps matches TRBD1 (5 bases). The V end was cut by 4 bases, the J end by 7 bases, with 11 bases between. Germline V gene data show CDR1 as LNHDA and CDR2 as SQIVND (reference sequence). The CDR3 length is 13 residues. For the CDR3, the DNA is TGTGCCAGTAGTAACAGGAGATGGAATGAGCAGTTCTTC. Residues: CASSNRRWNEQFF. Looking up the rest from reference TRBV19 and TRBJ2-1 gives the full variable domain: DGGITQSPKYLFRKEGQNVTLSCEQNLNHDAMYWYRQDPGQGLRLIYYSQIVNDFQKGDIAEGYSVSREKKESFPLTVTSAQKNPTAFYLCASSNRRWNEQFFGPGTRLTVL.

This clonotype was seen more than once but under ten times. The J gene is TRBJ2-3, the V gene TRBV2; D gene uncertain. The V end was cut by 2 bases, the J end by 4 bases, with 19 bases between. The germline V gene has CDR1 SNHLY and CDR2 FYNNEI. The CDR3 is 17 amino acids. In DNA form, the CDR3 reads TGTGCCAGCAGTGAACGAGAGGCAGGCCTTGGGGCAGATACGCAGTATTTT. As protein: CASSEREAGLGADTQYF.

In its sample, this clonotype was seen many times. The CDR3 sequence is CASGSYEQYV. CDR3 DNA sequence: TGTGCCAGCGGATCCTACGAGCAGTACGTC. V gene TRBV6-2 or TRBV6-3 combines with J gene TRBJ2-7; no clear D gene. Trimming removed 8 bases at V and 1 base at J, with 3 bases between. CDR1 MNHEY and CDR2 SVGEGT come from the germline V gene. The CDR3 is made up of 10 amino acids.

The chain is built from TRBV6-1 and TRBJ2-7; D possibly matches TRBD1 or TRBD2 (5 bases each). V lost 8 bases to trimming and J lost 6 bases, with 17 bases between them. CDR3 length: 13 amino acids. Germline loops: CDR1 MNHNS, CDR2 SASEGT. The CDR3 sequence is CASSTGPRSEQYV. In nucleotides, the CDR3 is TGTGCCAGCTCTACGGGACCTCGTAGCGAGCAGTACGTC.

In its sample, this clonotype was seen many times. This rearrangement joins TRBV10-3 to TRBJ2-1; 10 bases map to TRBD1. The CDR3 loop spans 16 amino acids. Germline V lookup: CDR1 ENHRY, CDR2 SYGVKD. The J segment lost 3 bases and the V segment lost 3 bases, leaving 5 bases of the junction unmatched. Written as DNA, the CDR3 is TGTGCCATCAGTGAACCGGGACAGGGGAGCTACAATGAGCAGTTCTTC. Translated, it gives CAISEPGQGSYNEQFF.

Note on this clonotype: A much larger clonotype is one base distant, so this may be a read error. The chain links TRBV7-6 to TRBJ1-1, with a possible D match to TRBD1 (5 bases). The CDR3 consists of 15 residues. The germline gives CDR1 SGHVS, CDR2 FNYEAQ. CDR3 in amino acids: CANSPYGGTNTEAFF. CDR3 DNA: TGTGCCAACAGCCCCTATGGGGGTACGAACACTGAAGCTTTCTTT.

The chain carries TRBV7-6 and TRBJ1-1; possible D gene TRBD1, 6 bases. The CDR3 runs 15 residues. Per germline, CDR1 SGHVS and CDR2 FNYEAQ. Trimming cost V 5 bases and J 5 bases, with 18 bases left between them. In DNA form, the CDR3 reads TGTGCCAGCAGCACCCAAGTCAGGGGAGGAACTGAAGCTTTCTTT. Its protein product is CASSTQVRGGTEAFF.

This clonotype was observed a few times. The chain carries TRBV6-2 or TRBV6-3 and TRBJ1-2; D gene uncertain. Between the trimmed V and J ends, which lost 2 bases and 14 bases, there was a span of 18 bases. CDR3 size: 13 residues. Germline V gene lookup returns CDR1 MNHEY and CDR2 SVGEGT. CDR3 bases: TGTGCCAGCAGTTACCCCGCGGCAGGATTAATAACCTTC. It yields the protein CASSYPAAGLITF.

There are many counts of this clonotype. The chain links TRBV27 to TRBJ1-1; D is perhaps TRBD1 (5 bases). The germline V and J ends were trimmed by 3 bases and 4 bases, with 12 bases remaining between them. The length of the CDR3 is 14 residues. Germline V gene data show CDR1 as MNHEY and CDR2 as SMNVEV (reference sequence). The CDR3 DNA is TGTGCCAGCAGTTTGAGGGGCGCGGTCACTGAAGCTTTCTTT. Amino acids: CASSLRGAVTEAFF.

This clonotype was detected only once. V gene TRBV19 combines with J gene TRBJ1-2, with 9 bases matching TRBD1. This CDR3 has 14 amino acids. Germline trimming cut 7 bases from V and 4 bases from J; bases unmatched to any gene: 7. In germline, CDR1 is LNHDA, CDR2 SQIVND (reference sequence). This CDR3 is CASTGTGGGYGYTF. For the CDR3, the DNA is TGTGCCAGTACGGGCACAGGGGGCGGCTATGGCTACACCTTC.